Listed here are 2 T cell receptor beta chains from one sample, sequenced in a study of blood T cell repertoires in COVID-19. TCRdb's table, derived via immunoSEQ multiplex PCR, lists solely in-frame clones and lacks some. Of roughly 200,000 clones listed, more than 75% are singletons. Material for sequencing was peripheral blood. The origin of the receptors is a man between 60 and 75 years old with acute or convalescent COVID-19.

This clone turned up a few times. The V gene is TRBV2, the J gene TRBJ2-5; the match to TRBD1 covers 8 bases. The CDR3 spans 14 residues. With V trimmed by 6 bases and J by 5 bases, 8 bases remained unmatched. Germline CDR1 is SNHLY and CDR2 is FYNNEI. The CDR3 DNA follows: TGTGCCAGCAGCAGAACAGGGGGGCGGGAGACCCAGTACTTC. Translating it yields CASSRTGGRETQYF.

The chain uses TRBV29-1 and TRBJ2-7; the match to TRBD1 covers 10 bases. This CDR3 region has 15 residues. The trim removed 4 bases at V and 2 bases at J, leaving 8 bases unmatched. The V gene's germline CDR1 is SQVTM and CDR2 ANQGSEA. Here the CDR3 DNA reads TGCAGCGTTGGCTCGGACAGGGGGTTTACCTACGAGCAGTACTTC. Amino acid sequence: CSVGSDRGFTYEQYF.